These 10 T cell receptor beta chains were all obtained from the same sample, sequenced in a study of T-cell reconstitution after alpha-beta-depleted transplantation in children. Unique molecular identifiers were incorporated into the prepared TCRbeta library. From the PCR reads, TCRdb called clonotypes with MiXCR, one entry per CDR3 protein. Of over 90,000 distinct CDR3 sequences listed, less than 6% are singletons. Sequences were derived from PBMCs, mostly from graft donor cells, sampled 60 days after TCRalphabeta/CD19-depleted stem cell transplant. The origin of the receptors is a female patient aged 2-9 years who had a stem cell transplant for Fanconi anemia, so the T cells may come from the graft donor.

This clonotype was counted many times. V is TRBV27 and J is TRBJ1-2, with D possibly TRBD1 on 5 matching bases. The CDR3 has 15 residues. Per the germline V gene, CDR1 is MNHEY and CDR2 is SMNVEV (reference sequence). V was trimmed by 2 bases and J by 4 bases, leaving 14 bases between them. This chain's CDR3 is CASSLLGGAAYGYTF. In DNA form, the CDR3 reads TGTGCCAGCAGTTTACTAGGCGGGGCGGCCTATGGCTACACCTTC.

This clonotype was observed at least ten times. DNA for the CDR3: TGTGCCAGCAGTTTGGGGGGACAGCGATACAATGAGCAGTTCTTC. This encodes CASSLGGQRYNEQFF. This chain joins TRBV28 and TRBJ2-1; TRBD1 might be the D (7 bases). Between the trimmed V and J ends, which lost 3 bases and 4 bases, there was a span of 13 bases. The CDR3 has 15 residues. The germline gives CDR1 MDHEN, CDR2 SYDVKM. Full variable domain (rest looked up from reference TRBV28 and TRBJ2-1): DVKVTQSSRYLVKRTGEKVFLECVQDMDHENMFWYRQDPGLGLRLIYFSYDVKMKEKGDIPEGYSVSREKKERFSLILESASTNQTSMYLCASSLGGQRYNEQFFGPGTRLTVL.

This clonotype was counted at least ten times. This rearrangement joins TRBV5-1 to TRBJ2-7; D is unresolved. CDR3 length: 15 amino acids. V was cut by 0 bases and J by 3 bases, with 13 bases left in between. Germline CDR1 SGHRS, CDR2 YFSETQ. The CDR3 sequence is CASSLAWDVDYEQYF. For the CDR3, the DNA is TGCGCCAGCAGCTTGGCCTGGGATGTCGACTACGAGCAGTACTTC. Drawing the rest from reference TRBV5-1 and TRBJ2-7, the complete variable domain is KAGVTQTPRYLIKTRGQQVTLSCSPISGHRSVSWYQQTPGQGLQFLFEYFSETQRNKGNFPGRFSGRQFSNSRSEMNVSTLELGDSALYLCASSLAWDVDYEQYFGPGTRLTVT.

This clonotype appeared many times. The CDR3 spells CASSQGGTSGGAIQETQYF. In DNA form, the CDR3 reads TGTGCCAGCAGCCAAGGGGGGACTAGCGGGGGGGCAATCCAAGAGACCCAGTACTTC. The chain joins TRBV3-1 to TRBJ2-5; 16 bases agree with TRBD2. CDR1 is LGHDT, CDR2 YNNKEL, per germline (reference sequence). The CDR3 loop spans 19 amino acids. V lost 1 base to trimming and J lost 1 base; unmatched junction nucleotides: 6.

This clonotype was seen repeatedly, ten times or more. The V call is TRBV5-1, the J call TRBJ2-2; D call uncertain. The CDR3 is 15 amino acids. Germline lookup yields CDR1 SGHRS and CDR2 YFSETQ. Trimming took off 4 bases at V and 6 bases at J, with 16 bases between the two ends. CDR3 sequence (DNA): TGCGCCAGCAGCCCGACCCGCTTGGGTGCCGGGGAGCTGTTTTTT. It yields the protein CASSPTRLGAGELFF.

J is TRBJ2-7 and V is TRBV14; D uncertain. Germline CDR1 and CDR2: SGHDN and FVKESK. The CDR3 spans 13 residues. V lost 0 bases, J lost 3 bases, and 6 bases lay in between. DNA of the CDR3: TGTGCCAGCAGCCAAGATCTCATCTACGAGCAGTACTTC. As protein: CASSQDLIYEQYF.

This clonotype was recorded at least ten times. This chain links TRBV2 with TRBJ2-3; no firm D call. Germline V gene sequence: CDR1 SNHLY, CDR2 FYNNEI. The V gene lost 9 bases and the J gene lost 3 bases, with 16 bases spanning the gap. This CDR3 contains 14 residues. As DNA, the CDR3 is TGTGCCAGAAGGGCCCCTACCAAAACAGATACGCAGTATTTT. Its translation: CARRAPTKTDTQYF.

Many counts were recorded for this clonotype. The chain joins TRBV12-3 or TRBV12-4 to TRBJ1-3; D call uncertain. The V end lost 3 bases, the J end lost 1 base, and 4 bases lay between the germline ends. The CDR3 is 13 residues long. CDR3 in DNA: TGTGCCAGCAGTTTCCGATCTGGAAACACCATATATTTT. Translation: CASSFRSGNTIYF.

The table lists this clonotype with many counts. The genes are TRBV28 and TRBJ2-3; 9 nucleotides match TRBD1. V dropped 6 bases and J dropped 4; count of bases not matched to a gene: 8. Per the germline V gene, CDR1 is MDHEN and CDR2 is SYDVKM. The CDR3 runs to 15 residues. The CDR3 reads CASRWTGVRADTQYF. In DNA, the CDR3 is TGTGCCAGCAGGTGGACAGGGGTAAGGGCAGATACGCAGTATTTT.

The sample holds many counts of this clonotype. V and J are TRBV9 and TRBJ2-3; 8 bases are a match to TRBD2. The CDR3 is 16 residues long. V shed 3 bases, J shed 4 bases, and the junction held 10 bases outside the gene matches. CDR1 is SGDLS, CDR2 YYNGEE, per germline. The CDR3: CASSGPAGGGPDTQYF. DNA of the CDR3: TGTGCCAGCAGCGGTCCCGCGGGGGGTGGCCCAGATACGCAGTATTTT.